This T cell receptor beta chain was sequenced during a study of blood T cell repertoires in COVID-19. Libraries were prepared by immunoSEQ multiplex PCR; TCRdb keeps only in-frame clonotypes and omits some of them. The data show 300,000 to 350,000 clones, with 80% to 90% seen just once and roughly 2.3% held by the top ten. This clone has a count of ten or more. This TCR derives from a man aged 30 to 45 who had recovered from COVID-19. Specimen: PBMCs or T cells enriched from blood (not recorded which).

CDR3 DNA: TGTGCCAGCAGTTACTTGGAGAACTATGGCTACACCTTC. Its protein product is CASSYLENYGYTF. The chain uses TRBV6-2 or TRBV6-3 and TRBJ1-2, with D unclear. The germline V and J ends were trimmed by 1 base and 2 bases, with 5 bases remaining between them. Germline V gene sequence: CDR1 MNHEY, CDR2 SVGEGT. This CDR3 is 13 amino acids long.